The 32 T cell receptor beta chains reported below all come from one sample, sequenced in a study of alternative splicing in chronic myeloid leukemia remission. At the level of the study: Trial remission samples were taken at major or complete molecular response, at 12 or 24 months.

Libraries were built from poly-A-enriched mRNA from roughly 1,000 ng total RNA. From the bulk RNA-seq reads, TCRdb lists one entry per CDR3 protein and no DNA. The sample comprises more than 200 distinct CDR3 sequences, approximately 92% of which are singletons, and around 28% rests with the top ten. The sequencing here drew on PBMCs or total blood leukocytes (not recorded which), taken during remission. These receptors all come from an adult with chronic myeloid leukemia.

The gene calls are TRBV30 and TRBJ2-7; absent DNA, TCRdb's TRBD1 call cannot be checked. The germline V gene has CDR1 GTSNPN and CDR2 SVGIG (reference sequence). The CDR3 is made up of 14 amino acids. The CDR3 here is CAWSGGQGGYEQYF.

This chain joins TRBV9 and TRBJ2-6; with no DNA, the TCRdb D assignment of TRBD1 cannot be verified. The CDR3 is made up of 16 amino acids. Germline V lookup: CDR1 SGDLS, CDR2 YYNGEE. The CDR3 sequence is CASTGDSFSGANVLTF.

The J gene is TRBJ2-7, the V gene TRBV19; TCRdb designates TRBD2, a call that cannot be tested without DNA. The germline CDR1 and CDR2 sequences are LNHDA and SQIVND (reference sequence). The CDR3 runs to 18 residues. CDR3 sequence: CASSLTSGRIVISSEQYF.

This chain connects TRBV29-1 to TRBJ2-3; checking the TCRdb D call of TRBD1 is not possible without DNA. There are 13 residues in the CDR3. CDR1 is SQVTM and CDR2 is ANQGSEA in the germline V gene. CDR3 in amino acids: CSVEVTGTDTQYF.

J is TRBJ1-2 and V is TRBV20-1; no DNA is available, so the TRBD1 call from TCRdb remains unchecked. The CDR3 contains 16 residues. CDR1 DFQATT and CDR2 SNEGSKA come from the germline V gene (reference sequence). CDR3 amino acids: CSARDPRTGPNYGYTF.

This chain joins TRBV29-1 and TRBJ2-5. From germline, CDR1 is SQVTM and CDR2 ANQGSEA. The CDR3 contains 11 residues. CDR3 sequence reads: CSVWGHETQYF.

The gene calls are TRBV6-1 and TRBJ1-2. The CDR3 length is 12 residues. Germline V gives CDR1 MNHNS, CDR2 SASEGT. The chain's CDR3 is CASRVGVYGYTF.

The rearrangement links TRBV4-2 to TRBJ2-1; no DNA is available, so the TRBD2 call from TCRdb remains unchecked. The germline CDR1 and CDR2 sequences are LGHNA and YNFKEQ. The CDR3 sequence is 14 residues long. This CDR3 reads CASSLGGGSNEQFF.

The rearrangement links TRBV2 to TRBJ1-1. Germline CDR1 SNHLY, CDR2 FYNNEI. The CDR3 spans 17 residues. CDR3 sequence reads: CASSEGDNGVPNTEAFF.

This clonotype was seen a few times. The V and J genes are TRBV27 and TRBJ2-7; the D call of TRBD2 rests on TCRdb alone, since no DNA is present to check it. CDR3 size: 13 residues. Germline CDR1 is MNHEY and CDR2 is SMNVEV (reference sequence). The CDR3 protein is CASSSSGRGGQYF.

This clonotype has a single count. The chain uses TRBV20-1 and TRBJ1-2. The CDR3 loop spans 12 amino acids. The germline V gene has CDR1 DFQATT and CDR2 SNEGSKA (reference sequence). The CDR3 spells CSATSPNYGYTF.

This chain uses TRBV14 with TRBJ2-7; TCRdb reports TRBD2, a call that lacks DNA to check it against. The CDR3 contains 17 residues. Germline CDR1 and CDR2: SGHDN and FVKESK. The CDR3 sequence is CASSQLGGTSGAYEQYF.

The chain is built from TRBV11-2 and TRBJ1-4. This CDR3 is 12 amino acids long. The germline V gene encodes CDR1 SGHAT and CDR2 FQNNGV. CDR3 sequence reads: CASSQDRMKLFF.

This chain connects TRBV29-1 to TRBJ1-2; TCRdb indicates TRBD1, and absent DNA this call remains unverified. The V gene's germline CDR1 is SQVTM and CDR2 ANQGSEA. The CDR3 totals 12 residues. The CDR3 loop is CSAVTGAYGYTF.

V usage is TRBV9 and J usage is TRBJ1-5; with no DNA, the TCRdb D assignment of TRBD1 cannot be verified. The germline V gene encodes CDR1 SGDLS and CDR2 YYNGEE. CDR3 size: 15 residues. The CDR3 region is CASSAGQGVNQPQHF.

There are a few counts of this clonotype. This rearrangement joins TRBV5-4 to TRBJ2-7. This CDR3 is 13 amino acids long. The V gene's germline CDR1 is SGHNT and CDR2 YYREEE (reference sequence). The CDR3 spells CASSGLGPYEQYF.

This sequence joins TRBV20-1 and TRBJ1-4. Per the germline V gene, CDR1 is DFQATT and CDR2 is SNEGSKA (reference sequence). This CDR3 region has 14 residues. CDR3 protein: CSARDLTTGEKLFF.

The chain links TRBV5-1 to TRBJ1-1. CDR3 size: 12 residues. Germline loops: CDR1 SGHRS, CDR2 YFSETQ. Here the CDR3 reads CASSLGSTEAFF.

The chain uses TRBV20-1 and TRBJ1-5; TCRdb's D gene call, TRBD1, goes unchecked for lack of DNA. The V gene's germline CDR1 is DFQATT and CDR2 SNEGSKA (reference sequence). This CDR3 is built from 14 residues. This chain's CDR3 is CSAGTGDFNQPQHF.

This CDR3 is CARRGTSGYNEQFF. The chain is built from TRBV7-2 and TRBJ2-1; as DNA is missing, the TRBD2 call by TCRdb cannot be tested. CDR1 is SGHTA and CDR2 is FQGNSA in the germline V gene. The CDR3 covers 14 residues. Using reference TRBV7-2 and TRBJ2-1 for the parts outside the CDR3, the full variable domain is GAGVSQSPSNKVTEKGKDVELRCDPISGHTALYWYRQSLGQGLEFLIYFQGNSAPDKSGLPSDRFSAERTGGSVSTLTIQRTQQEDSAVYLCARRGTSGYNEQFFGPGTRLTVL.

The V and J genes are TRBV7-9 and TRBJ2-1. The CDR3 runs to 15 residues. Germline V gene sequence: CDR1 SEHNR, CDR2 FQNEAQ (reference sequence). The CDR3 sequence is CASRATLDYYNEQFF.

The chain employs TRBV6-2 or TRBV6-3 and TRBJ2-7; the TRBD2 assignment by TCRdb is unverifiable without DNA. The CDR3 is made up of 14 amino acids. CDR1 is MNHEY, CDR2 SVGEGT, per germline. The CDR3 sequence: CASSYGLAGNEQYF.

This chain joins TRBV5-1 and TRBJ2-1. The CDR3 runs to 14 residues. Germline V gene lookup returns CDR1 SGHRS and CDR2 YFSETQ. CDR3 loop: CASSHGPIANEQFF.

J is TRBJ1-1 and V is TRBV12-3 or TRBV12-4. The CDR3 contains 13 residues. The CDR3 loop reads CAVDSPMNTEAFF.

This chain joins TRBV10-2 and TRBJ2-3; with no DNA, the TCRdb D assignment of TRBD2 cannot be verified. Germline CDR1 is WSHSY and CDR2 is SAAADI. This CDR3 is 15 amino acids long. Here the CDR3 reads CASSEGGLAGDTQYF.

The V and J genes are TRBV7-2 and TRBJ1-1. Germline values: CDR1 SGHTA, CDR2 FQGNSA. The CDR3 sequence is 13 residues long. CDR3 loop: CASSFPRNTEAFF.

The gene calls are TRBV5-1 and TRBJ1-6. From germline, CDR1 is SGHRS and CDR2 YFSETQ. CDR3 size: 17 residues. CDR3 region: CASSSQAATSYNSPLHF.

This sequence joins TRBV12-3 or TRBV12-4 and TRBJ2-7. This CDR3 comprises 13 residues. CDR3 in amino acids: CASSSHISYEQYF.

The chain couples TRBV12-5 to TRBJ2-1; TCRdb's assignment of TRBD2 cannot be checked, as there is no DNA. The V gene's germline CDR1 is LGHNT and CDR2 FRNRAP. The CDR3 sequence is 16 residues long. The CDR3 reads CASGFPGQGLMNEQFF.

V usage is TRBV29-1 and J usage is TRBJ1-1. This CDR3 spans 14 amino acids. Germline CDR1 is SQVTM and CDR2 is ANQGSEA. CDR3 amino acids: CSVEAQGGNTEAFF.

This rearrangement joins TRBV7-9 to TRBJ1-2. The CDR3 has 10 residues. Germline V gene lookup returns CDR1 SEHNR and CDR2 FQNEAQ (reference sequence). CDR3 sequence: CASSLRGYTF.

The chain links TRBV20-1 to TRBJ2-1; TCRdb reports TRBD2, a call that lacks DNA to check it against. This CDR3 comprises 15 residues. Germline V gene sequence: CDR1 DFQATT, CDR2 SNEGSKA (reference sequence). This CDR3 is CSARAAGGDYNEQFF.